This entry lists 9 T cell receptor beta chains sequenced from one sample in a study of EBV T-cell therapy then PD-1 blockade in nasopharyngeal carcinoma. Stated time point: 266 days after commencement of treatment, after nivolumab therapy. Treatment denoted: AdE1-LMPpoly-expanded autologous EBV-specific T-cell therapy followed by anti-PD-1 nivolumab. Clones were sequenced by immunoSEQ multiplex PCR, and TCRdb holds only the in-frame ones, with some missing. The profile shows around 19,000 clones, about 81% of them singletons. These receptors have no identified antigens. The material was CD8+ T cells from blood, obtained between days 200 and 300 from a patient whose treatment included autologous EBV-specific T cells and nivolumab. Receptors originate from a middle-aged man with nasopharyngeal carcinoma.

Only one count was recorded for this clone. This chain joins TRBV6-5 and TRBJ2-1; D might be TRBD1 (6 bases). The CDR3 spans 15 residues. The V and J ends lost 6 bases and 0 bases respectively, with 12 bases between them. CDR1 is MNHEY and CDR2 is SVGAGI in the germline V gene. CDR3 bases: TGTGCCAGCAGACTCGACAGGAGCTCCTACAATGAGCAGTTCTTC. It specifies CASRLDRSSYNEQFF.

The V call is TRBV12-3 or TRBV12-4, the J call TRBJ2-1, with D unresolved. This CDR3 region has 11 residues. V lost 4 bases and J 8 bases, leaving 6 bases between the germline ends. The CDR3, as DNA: TGTGCCAGCAGTTACAATGATGAGCAGTTCTTC. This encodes CASSYNDEQFF.

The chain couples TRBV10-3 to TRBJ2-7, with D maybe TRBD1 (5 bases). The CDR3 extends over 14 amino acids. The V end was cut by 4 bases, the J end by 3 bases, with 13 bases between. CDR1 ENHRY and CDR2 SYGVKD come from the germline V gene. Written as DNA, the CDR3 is TGTGCCATCAGTGGGCCAGGGTCTCTCTACGAGCAGTACTTC. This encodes CAISGPGSLYEQYF.

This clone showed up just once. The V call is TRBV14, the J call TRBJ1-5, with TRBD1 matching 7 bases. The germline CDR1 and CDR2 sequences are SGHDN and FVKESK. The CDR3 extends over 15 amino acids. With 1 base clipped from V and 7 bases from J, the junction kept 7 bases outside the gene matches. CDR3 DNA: TGTGCCAGCAGCCAAGGGACAGGAAGATTGCAGCCCCAGCATTTT. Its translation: CASSQGTGRLQPQHF.

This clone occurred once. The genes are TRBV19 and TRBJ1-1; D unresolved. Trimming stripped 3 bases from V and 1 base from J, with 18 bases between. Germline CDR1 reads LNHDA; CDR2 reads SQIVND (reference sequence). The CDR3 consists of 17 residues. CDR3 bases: TGTGCCAGTAGTATGGTTTTTATTACCTCCCGGAACACTGAAGCTTTCTTT. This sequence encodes CASSMVFITSRNTEAFF. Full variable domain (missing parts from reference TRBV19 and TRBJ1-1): DGGITQSPKYLFRKEGQNVTLSCEQNLNHDAMYWYRQDPGQGLRLIYYSQIVNDFQKGDIAEGYSVSREKKESFPLTVTSAQKNPTAFYLCASSMVFITSRNTEAFFGQGTRLTVV.

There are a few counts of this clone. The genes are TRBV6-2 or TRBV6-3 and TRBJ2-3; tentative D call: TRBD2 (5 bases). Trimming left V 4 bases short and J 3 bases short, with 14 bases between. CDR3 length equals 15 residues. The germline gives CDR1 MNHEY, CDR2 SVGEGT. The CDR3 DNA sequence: TGTGCCAGCAGTTCGGGGAGATCCGAGACAGATACGCAGTATTTT. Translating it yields CASSSGRSETDTQYF.

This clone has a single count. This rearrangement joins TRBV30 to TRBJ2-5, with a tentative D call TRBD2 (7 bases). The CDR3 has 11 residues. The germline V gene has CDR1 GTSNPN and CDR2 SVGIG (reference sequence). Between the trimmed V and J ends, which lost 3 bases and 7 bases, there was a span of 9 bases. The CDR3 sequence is CAWRGGRTQYF. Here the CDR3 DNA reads TGTGCCTGGAGGGGGGGGCGGACCCAGTACTTC.

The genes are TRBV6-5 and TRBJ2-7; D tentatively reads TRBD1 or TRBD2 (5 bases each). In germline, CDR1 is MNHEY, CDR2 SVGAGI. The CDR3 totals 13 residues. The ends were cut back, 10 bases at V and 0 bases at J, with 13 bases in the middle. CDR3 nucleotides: TGTGCCACCGACTGGGGGTCCTCCTACGAGCAGTACTTC. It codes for CATDWGSSYEQYF.

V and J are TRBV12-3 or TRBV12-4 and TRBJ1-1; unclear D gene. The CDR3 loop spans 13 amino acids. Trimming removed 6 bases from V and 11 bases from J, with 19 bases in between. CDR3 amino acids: CASSQPAGSTAFF. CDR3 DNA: TGTGCCAGCAGCCAACCCGCCGGGTCCACGGCTTTCTTT.